This T cell receptor beta chain was captured by sequencing in a study of identical twins. Points from the study as a whole: It was possible that invariant MAIT and iNKT cells partly confounded the zero-insertion analyses. Modelling approaches yielded underestimates of out-of-frame TCR alpha sharing between monozygotic twins.

V was shortened by 5 bases and J by 4 bases, with 21 bases between the two germline ends. The CDR3 is made up of 17 amino acids. TCRdb used MiXCR to reprocess the 5' RACE reads, holding one entry per CDR3 protein. Of more than 650,000 distinct CDR3 sequences listed, around 6% are singletons. This clonotype was seen ten or more times. Its antigen is unidentified. Sequencing was performed on naive T cells sorted from blood. J is TRBJ2-1 and V is TRBV12-3 or TRBV12-4, with D perhaps TRBD2 (5 bases). This TCR was recovered from a man aged 18 to 29 in good health. The CDR3 region is CASSPRVGAWSYNEQFF. CDR3 bases: TGTGCCAGCAGTCCAAGAGTGGGAGCCTGGAGTTACAATGAGCAGTTCTTC.